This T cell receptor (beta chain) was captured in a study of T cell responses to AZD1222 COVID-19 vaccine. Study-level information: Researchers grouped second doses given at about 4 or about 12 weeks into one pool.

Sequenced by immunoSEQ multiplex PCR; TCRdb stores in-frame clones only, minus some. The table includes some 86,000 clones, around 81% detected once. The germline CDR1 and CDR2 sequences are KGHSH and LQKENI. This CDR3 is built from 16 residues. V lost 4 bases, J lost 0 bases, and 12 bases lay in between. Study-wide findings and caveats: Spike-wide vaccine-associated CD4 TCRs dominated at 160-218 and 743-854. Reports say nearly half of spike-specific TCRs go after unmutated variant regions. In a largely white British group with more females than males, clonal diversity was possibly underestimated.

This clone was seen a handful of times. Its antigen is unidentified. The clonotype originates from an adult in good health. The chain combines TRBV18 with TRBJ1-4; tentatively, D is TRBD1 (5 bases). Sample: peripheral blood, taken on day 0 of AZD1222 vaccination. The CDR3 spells CASSRAGLATNEKLFF. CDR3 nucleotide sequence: TGTGCCAGCTCACGAGCGGGACTTGCAACTAATGAAAAACTGTTTTTT.